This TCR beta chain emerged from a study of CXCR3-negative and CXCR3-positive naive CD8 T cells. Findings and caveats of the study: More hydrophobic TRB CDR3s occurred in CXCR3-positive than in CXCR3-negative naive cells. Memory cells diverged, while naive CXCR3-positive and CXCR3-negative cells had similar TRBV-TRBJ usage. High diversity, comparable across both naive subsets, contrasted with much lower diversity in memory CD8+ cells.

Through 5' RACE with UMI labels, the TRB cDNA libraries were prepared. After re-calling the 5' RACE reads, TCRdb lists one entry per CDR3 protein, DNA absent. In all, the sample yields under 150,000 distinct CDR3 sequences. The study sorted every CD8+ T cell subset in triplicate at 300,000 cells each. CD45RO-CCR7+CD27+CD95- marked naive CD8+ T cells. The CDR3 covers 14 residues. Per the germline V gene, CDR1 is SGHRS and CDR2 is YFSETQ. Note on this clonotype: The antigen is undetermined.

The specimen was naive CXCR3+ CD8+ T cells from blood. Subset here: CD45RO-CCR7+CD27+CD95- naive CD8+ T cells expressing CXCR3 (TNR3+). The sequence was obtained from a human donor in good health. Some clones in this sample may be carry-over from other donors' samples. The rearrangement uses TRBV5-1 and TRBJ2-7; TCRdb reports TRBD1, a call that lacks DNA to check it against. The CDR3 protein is CASSTRTGEYEQYF.